This T cell receptor (beta chain) is from a study of CD4 T cells in relation to SARS-CoV-2 and coronaviruses. The study, taken as a whole, reports: Roughly 69% of donors had memory CD4+ clonotypes crossrecognizing SARS-CoV-2 and common cold coronavirus spike.

The method was immunoSEQ multiplex PCR; TCRdb's version includes in-frame clones alone and lacks a portion of them. This repertoire shows approximately 25,000 clones, about 79% found once; its top ten account for roughly a fifth. After removal of 2 bases from V and 8 bases from J, the junction contained 6 bases not matched to a gene. Looked up from germline, CDR1 is LGHDT and CDR2 is YNNKEL (reference sequence). The CDR3 totals 15 residues. Concerning this clone: Its target is not known.

The unexposed donors gave CD4+ T cells in about 2011-2018, prior to COVID-19. CD4+ T cells were isolated from the cells after more than 8 days of culture. Unexposed-donor CD4+ T cells were probed with SARS-CoV-2 S/N and four cold-coronavirus spikes, cells permitting. Fresh IL-2 medium replaced half the medium on days 3 and 7. Sequenced: CD4+ T cells from PBMCs, cultured in vitro. This TCR was recovered from a human donor in good health. The chain joins TRBV3-1 (or the pseudogene TRBV3-2) to TRBJ1-4, with 9 bases aligning to TRBD1. The CDR3 sequence is CASSQSGTGWEKLFF. The CDR3 DNA follows: TGTGCCAGCAGCCAATCTGGGACAGGGTGGGAAAAACTGTTTTTT.